The T cell receptor beta chain under discussion was sequenced for a study of regulatory T cells in long-lasting Graves disease. This CDR3 is built from 13 residues. The V end was cut by 0 bases, the J end by 4 bases, with 7 bases between. In germline, CDR1 is SGHKS, CDR2 YYEKEE (reference sequence). Broader study findings: Only peripheral blood was studied, not thyroid tissue.

Time point: newly diagnosed GD, antithyroid drugs for less than 3 months. Preparation of the TCR library used RNA extracted from PBMCs. CDR3 regions were amplified by Arm-PCR using iRepertoire HTBI primers to build TCR beta libraries. TCRdb reprocessed the multiplex PCR reads with MiXCR, giving one entry per CDR3 protein. The sample lists roughly 440,000 distinct CDR3 sequences, roughly 17% occurring once. About this clonotype: The antigen is unknown.

Another study also made use of these data, one on T cells in Graves' hyperthyroidism and ophthalmopathy.

The gene calls are TRBV5-5 and TRBJ1-1; no reliable D call. The sequencing used peripheral blood mononuclear cells (PBMCs), collected at new diagnosis, from a patient treated with antithyroid drugs. The TCR sequence derives from a woman under 30 with Graves disease. The CDR3 region is CASSLVQFTEAFF. In DNA form, the CDR3 reads TGTGCCAGCAGCTTGGTCCAGTTCACTGAAGCTTTCTTT.